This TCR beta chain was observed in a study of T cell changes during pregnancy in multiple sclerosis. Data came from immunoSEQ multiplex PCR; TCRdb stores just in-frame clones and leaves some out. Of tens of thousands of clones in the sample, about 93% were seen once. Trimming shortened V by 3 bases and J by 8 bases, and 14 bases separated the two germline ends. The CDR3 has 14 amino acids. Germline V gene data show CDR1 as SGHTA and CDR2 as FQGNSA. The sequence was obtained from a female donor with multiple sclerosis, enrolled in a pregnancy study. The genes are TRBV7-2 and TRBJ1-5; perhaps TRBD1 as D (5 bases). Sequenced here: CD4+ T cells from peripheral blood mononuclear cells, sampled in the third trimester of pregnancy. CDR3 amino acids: CASSFRDWGEPQHF. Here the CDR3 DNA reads TGTGCCAGCAGCTTTAGGGACTGGGGAGAGCCCCAGCATTTT.